This T cell receptor beta chain derives from a study of monozygotic twins with inflammatory bowel disease. This CDR3 is built from 14 residues. Germline V lookup: CDR1 KGHSH, CDR2 LQKENI. UMIs that included a 6-nucleotide sample barcode were added by template switching, which took place during cDNA synthesis. One entry per CDR3 protein, without DNA, is what TCRdb gives after re-calling the 5' RACE reads. The sample has some 450,000 distinct CDR3 sequences. The chain couples TRBV18 to TRBJ2-7; TCRdb indicates TRBD1, and absent DNA this call remains unverified. The specimen sequenced was blood. The origin of this receptor is a human donor with ulcerative colitis or Crohn's disease, or a healthy co-twin of an affected twin (not recorded which). CDR3 region: CASSPDRVVYEQYF.